Listed below are T cell receptor beta chains from one sample, sequenced in a study of T cells in localized non-small cell lung cancer. Only in-frame clones appear in the TCRdb table, and some are missing; sequencing was by immunoSEQ multiplex PCR. Here the sample spans about 24,000 clones, about 80% being singletons. Specimen: PBMCs, collected before any cancer treatment. These receptors were taken from a man between 40 and 70 years old with stage II lung adenocarcinoma. Both conserved end residues are part of each CDR3. D genes are given only for firm matches. Size values are once, few and many counts, or a class for expanded clones, and some rows have none.

TRBJ1-2,once,NA,TRBV12-5,CASGLDGGAGYTF,TGTGCTAGTGGTTTGGATGGGGGCGCTGGCTACACCTTC
TRBJ2-7,NA,TRBD1,TRBV18,CASSPNQGVNEQYF,TGTGCCAGCTCACCTAATCAGGGGGTCAACGAGCAGTACTTC
TRBJ2-7,few,TRBD2,TRBV11-2,CASSLGLAGREQYF,TGTGCCAGCAGCTTAGGACTAGCGGGACGCGAGCAGTACTTC
TRBJ2-4,NA,NA,TRBV27,CASSFGLRNIQYF,TGTGCCAGCAGTTTTGGATTGAGGAACATTCAGTACTTC
TRBJ1-1,once,NA,TRBV6-4,CASSETENTEAFF,TGTGCCAGCAGTGAAACCGAGAACACTGAAGCTTTCTTT
TRBJ1-3,NA,NA,TRBV27,CASHSGGNTIYF,TGTGCCTCCCACTCAGGGGGAAACACCATATATTTT
TRBJ2-2,NA,TRBD1,TRBV5-1,CASSLVQGANTGELFF,TGCGCCAGCAGCTTGGTGCAGGGGGCTAACACCGGGGAGCTGTTTTTT
TRBJ2-7,NA,NA,TRBV7-2,CASSLIGGGPYEQYF,TGTGCCAGCAGCTTAATCGGGGGAGGTCCCTACGAGCAGTACTTC
TRBJ2-3,NA,TRBD2,TRBV6-5,CASTQRETDTQYF,TGTGCCAGCACCCAGCGGGAGACAGATACGCAGTATTTT
TRBJ2-3,NA,NA,TRBV29-1,CSVTHHHSDASTDTQYF,TGCAGCGTCACACACCACCATAGCGACGCTAGCACAGATACGCAGTATTTT
TRBJ2-7,NA,NA,TRBV11-2,CASSLERGYEQYF,TGTGCCAGCAGCTTAGAGCGGGGCTACGAGCAGTACTTC
TRBJ2-3,NA,NA,TRBV2,CARTDPENLDTQYF,TGTGCCAGGACGGACCCCGAAAATTTAGATACGCAGTATTTT
TRBJ2-7,NA,NA,TRBV7-8,CASSPRLAAYEQYF,TGTGCCAGCAGCCCCAGGTTGGCAGCCTACGAGCAGTACTTC
TRBJ2-2,NA,NA,TRBV5-1,CASSLASDGTGELFF,TGCGCCAGCAGCTTGGCTAGCGATGGCACCGGGGAGCTGTTTTTT
TRBJ2-3,once,TRBD1,TRBV18,CASSRTGGSTDTQYF,TGTGCCAGCTCACGGACAGGGGGCTCAACAGATACGCAGTATTTT
TRBJ1-2,NA,NA,TRBV7-3,CASSSRTVTNYGYTF,TGTGCCAGCAGCTCTAGGACAGTTACTAACTATGGCTACACCTTC
TRBJ2-7,once,TRBD1,TRBV19,CASSMTGYGEQYF,TGTGCCAGTAGTATGACAGGGTACGGAGAGCAGTACTTC
TRBJ1-2,NA,TRBD1,TRBV30,CASQGGNYGYTF,TGTGCCTCCCAGGGGGGCAACTATGGCTACACCTTC
TRBJ2-7,NA,NA,TRBV5-6,CASSFTAGGFSEQYF,TGTGCCAGCAGCTTCACGGCAGGAGGGTTCTCCGAGCAGTACTTC
TRBJ2-2,NA,NA,TRBV10-1,CASSEGDTGELFF,TGCGCCAGCAGTGAAGGGGATACCGGGGAGCTGTTTTTT
TRBJ2-7,NA,NA,TRBV7-2,CASSWRGLYEQYF,TGTGCCAGCAGCTGGAGGGGGCTATACGAGCAGTACTTC
TRBJ2-2,NA,TRBD2,TRBV13,CASSLRYSGGQNTGELFF,TGTGCCAGCAGCTTAAGGTATAGCGGGGGCCAGAACACCGGGGAGCTGTTTTTT
TRBJ1-1,NA,NA,TRBV7-3,CASSLTPNTEAFF,TGTGCCAGCAGCTTAACTCCGAACACTGAAGCTTTCTTT
TRBJ1-2,NA,NA,TRBV5-4,CASSFKGAAYYGYTF,TGTGCCAGCAGCTTCAAGGGAGCCGCATATTATGGCTACACCTTC
TRBJ1-3,NA,TRBD1,TRBV19,CASSQGAGGLSGNTIYF,TGTGCCAGTAGTCAAGGTGCAGGGGGCCTCTCTGGAAACACCATATATTTT
TRBJ2-7,NA,NA,TRBV4-3,CASSLSRGLYEQYF,TGCGCCAGCAGCCTGAGTCGGGGTCTCTACGAGCAGTACTTC
TRBJ1-1,NA,NA,TRBV29-1,CSVLTGTANTEAFF,TGCAGCGTGTTGACCGGGACGGCGAACACTGAAGCTTTCTTT
TRBJ1-2,NA,NA,TRBV5-6,CASSSGLGSYTF,TGTGCCAGCAGCTCGGGCCTAGGGAGCTACACCTTC
TRBJ1-1,NA,TRBD1,TRBV6-6,CASSWGDRRNTEAFF,TGTGCCAGCAGTTGGGGGGACAGGCGAAACACTGAAGCTTTCTTT